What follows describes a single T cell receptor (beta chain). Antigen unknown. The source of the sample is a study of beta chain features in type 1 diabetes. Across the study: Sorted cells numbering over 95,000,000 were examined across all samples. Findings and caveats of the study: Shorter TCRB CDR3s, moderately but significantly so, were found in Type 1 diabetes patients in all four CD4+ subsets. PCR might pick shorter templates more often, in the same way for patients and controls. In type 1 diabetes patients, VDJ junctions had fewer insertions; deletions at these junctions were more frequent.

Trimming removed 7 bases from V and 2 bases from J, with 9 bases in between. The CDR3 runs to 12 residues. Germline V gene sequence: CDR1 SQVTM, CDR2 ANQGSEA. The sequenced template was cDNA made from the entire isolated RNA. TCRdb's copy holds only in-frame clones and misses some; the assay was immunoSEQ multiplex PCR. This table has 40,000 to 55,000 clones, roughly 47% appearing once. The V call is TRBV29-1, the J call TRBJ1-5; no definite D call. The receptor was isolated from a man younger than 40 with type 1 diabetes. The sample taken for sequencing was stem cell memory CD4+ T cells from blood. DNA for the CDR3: TGCAGCGCGGGAGGTGGCAATCAGCCCCAGCATTTT. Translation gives CSAGGGNQPQHF.